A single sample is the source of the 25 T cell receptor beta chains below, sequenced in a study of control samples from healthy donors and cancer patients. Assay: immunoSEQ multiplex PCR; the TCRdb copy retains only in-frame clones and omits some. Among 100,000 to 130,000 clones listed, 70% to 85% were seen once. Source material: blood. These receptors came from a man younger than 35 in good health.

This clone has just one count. CDR3 sequence (DNA): TGCGCCAGCATCGGGACCGGGACAGGCGGAAAGACCCAGTACTTC. This translates into CASIGTGTGGKTQYF. The rearrangement uses TRBV10-2 and TRBJ2-5; 8 bases fit TRBD1. The CDR3 runs 15 residues. The V gene end was trimmed by 7 bases and the J gene end by 6 bases; junction bases not matched to a gene: 13. Germline CDR1 WSHSY, CDR2 SAAADI.

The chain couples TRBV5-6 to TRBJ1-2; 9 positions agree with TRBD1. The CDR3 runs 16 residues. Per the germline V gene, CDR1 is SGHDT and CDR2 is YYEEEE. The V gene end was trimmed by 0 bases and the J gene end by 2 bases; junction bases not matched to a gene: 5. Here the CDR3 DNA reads TGTGCCAGCAGCTTGGCATTAGGACAGGGGAACTATGGCTACACCTTC. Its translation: CASSLALGQGNYGYTF. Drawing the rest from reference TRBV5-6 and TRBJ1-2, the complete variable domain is DAGVTQSPTHLIKTRGQQVTLRCSPKSGHDTVSWYQQALGQGPQFIFQYYEEEERQRGNFPDRFSGHQFPNYSSELNVNALLLGDSALYLCASSLALGQGNYGYTFGSGTRLTVV.

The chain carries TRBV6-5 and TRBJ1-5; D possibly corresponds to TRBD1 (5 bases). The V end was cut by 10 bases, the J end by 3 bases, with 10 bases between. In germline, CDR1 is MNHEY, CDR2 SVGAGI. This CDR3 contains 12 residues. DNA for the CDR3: TGTGCCACCCACAGGTCCAATCAGCCCCAGCATTTT. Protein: CATHRSNQPQHF.

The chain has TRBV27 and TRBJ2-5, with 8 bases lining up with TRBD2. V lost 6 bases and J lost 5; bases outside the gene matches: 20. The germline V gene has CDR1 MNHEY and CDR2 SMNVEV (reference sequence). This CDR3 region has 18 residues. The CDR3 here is CASSDLSYDGGVRETQYF. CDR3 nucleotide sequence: TGTGCCAGCAGCGACCTCTCATACGACGGGGGGGTGCGTGAGACCCAGTACTTC.

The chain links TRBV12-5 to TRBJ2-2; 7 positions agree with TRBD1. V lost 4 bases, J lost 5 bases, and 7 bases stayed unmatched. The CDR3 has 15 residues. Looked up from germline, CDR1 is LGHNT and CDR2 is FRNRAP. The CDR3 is CASGSGTAQTGELFF. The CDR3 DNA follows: TGTGCTAGTGGTTCCGGGACAGCGCAAACCGGGGAGCTGTTTTTT.

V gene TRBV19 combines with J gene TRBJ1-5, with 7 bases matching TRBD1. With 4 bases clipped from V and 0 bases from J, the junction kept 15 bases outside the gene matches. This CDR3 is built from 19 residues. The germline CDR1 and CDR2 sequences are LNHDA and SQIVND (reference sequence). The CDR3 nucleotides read TGTGCCAGTAGTAAAAGAAGGCTGGAAGGGGGCCTTAGCAATCAGCCCCAGCATTTT. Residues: CASSKRRLEGGLSNQPQHF. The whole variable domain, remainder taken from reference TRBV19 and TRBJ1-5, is DGGITQSPKYLFRKEGQNVTLSCEQNLNHDAMYWYRQDPGQGLRLIYYSQIVNDFQKGDIAEGYSVSREKKESFPLTVTSAQKNPTAFYLCASSKRRLEGGLSNQPQHFGDGTRLSIL.

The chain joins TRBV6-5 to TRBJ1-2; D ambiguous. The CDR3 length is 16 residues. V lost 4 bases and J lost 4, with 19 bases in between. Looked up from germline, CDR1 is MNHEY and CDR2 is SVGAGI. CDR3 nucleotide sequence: TGTGCCAGCAGTTTCTCGAGTGGGCGCACCCCCTATGGCTACACCTTC. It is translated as CASSFSSGRTPYGYTF.

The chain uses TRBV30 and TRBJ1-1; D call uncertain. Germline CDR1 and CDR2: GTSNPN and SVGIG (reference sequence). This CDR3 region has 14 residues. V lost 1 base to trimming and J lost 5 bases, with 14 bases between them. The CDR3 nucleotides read TGTGCCTGGAGTGGGGCACAAATTATAACTGAAGCTTTCTTT. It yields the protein CAWSGAQIITEAFF.

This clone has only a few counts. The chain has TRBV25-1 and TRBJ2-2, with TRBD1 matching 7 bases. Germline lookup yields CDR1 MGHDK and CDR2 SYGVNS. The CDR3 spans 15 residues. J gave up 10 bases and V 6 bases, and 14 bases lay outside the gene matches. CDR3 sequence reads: CASSVQGRGVPELFF. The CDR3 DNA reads TGTGCCAGCAGCGTACAGGGGAGAGGGGTCCCGGAGCTGTTTTTT.

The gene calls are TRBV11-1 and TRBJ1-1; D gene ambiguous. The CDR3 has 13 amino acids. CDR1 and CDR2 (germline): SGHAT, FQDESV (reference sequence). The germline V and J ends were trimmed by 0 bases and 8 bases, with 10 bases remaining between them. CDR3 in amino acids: CASSLAPSLEAFF. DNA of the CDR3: TGTGCCAGCAGCTTAGCGCCATCCCTGGAAGCTTTCTTT.

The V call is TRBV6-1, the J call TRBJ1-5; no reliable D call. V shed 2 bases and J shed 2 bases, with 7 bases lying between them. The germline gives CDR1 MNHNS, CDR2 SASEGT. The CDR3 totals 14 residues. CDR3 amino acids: CASSESGRNQPQHF. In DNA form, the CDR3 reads TGTGCCAGCAGTGAATCAGGTCGCAATCAGCCCCAGCATTTT.

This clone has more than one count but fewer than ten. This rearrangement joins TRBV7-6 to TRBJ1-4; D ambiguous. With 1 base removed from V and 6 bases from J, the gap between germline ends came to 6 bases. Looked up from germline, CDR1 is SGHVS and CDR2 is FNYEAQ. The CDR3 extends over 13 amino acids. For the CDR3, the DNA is TGTGCCAGCAGCTTAGGGCCCCATGAAAAACTGTTTTTT. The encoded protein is CASSLGPHEKLFF.

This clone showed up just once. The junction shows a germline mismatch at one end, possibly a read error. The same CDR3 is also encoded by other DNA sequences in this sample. In DNA, the CDR3 is TGCGCCAGCAGCTTCCTAGAATCCTCTGGAGCCAACGTCCTGACTTTC. Translating gives CASSFLESSGANVLTF. V usage is TRBV5-1 and J usage is TRBJ2-6; no reliable D call. CDR1 and CDR2 from the germline V gene are SGHRS and YFSETQ. There are 16 residues in the CDR3.

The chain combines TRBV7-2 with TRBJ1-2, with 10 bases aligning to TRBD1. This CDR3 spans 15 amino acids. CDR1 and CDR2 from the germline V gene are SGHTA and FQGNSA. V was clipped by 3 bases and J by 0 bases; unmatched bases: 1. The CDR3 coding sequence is TGTGCCAGCAGCTTGACAGGGGGCACTAACTATGGCTACACCTTC. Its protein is CASSLTGGTNYGYTF.

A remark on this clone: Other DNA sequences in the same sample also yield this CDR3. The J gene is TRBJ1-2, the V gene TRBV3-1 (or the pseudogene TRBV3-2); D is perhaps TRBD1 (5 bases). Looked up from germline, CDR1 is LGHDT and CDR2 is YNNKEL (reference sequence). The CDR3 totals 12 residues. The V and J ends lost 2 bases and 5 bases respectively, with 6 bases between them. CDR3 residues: CASSQTGYGYTF. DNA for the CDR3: TGTGCCAGCAGCCAAACAGGTTATGGCTACACCTTC.

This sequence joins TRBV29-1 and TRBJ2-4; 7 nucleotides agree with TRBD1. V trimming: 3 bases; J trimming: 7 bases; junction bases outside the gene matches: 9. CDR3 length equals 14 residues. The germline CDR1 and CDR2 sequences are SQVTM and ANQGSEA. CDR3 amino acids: CSVELTGSGNIQYF. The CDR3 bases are TGCAGCGTTGAGCTGACAGGGTCGGGTAACATTCAGTACTTC.

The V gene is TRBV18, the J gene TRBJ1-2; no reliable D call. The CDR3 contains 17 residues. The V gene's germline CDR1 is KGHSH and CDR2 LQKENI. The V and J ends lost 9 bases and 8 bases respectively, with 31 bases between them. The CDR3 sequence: CASYLTPPGKVHRGYTF. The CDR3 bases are TGTGCCAGTTACCTAACTCCCCCGGGGAAAGTTCACCGCGGCTACACCTTC.

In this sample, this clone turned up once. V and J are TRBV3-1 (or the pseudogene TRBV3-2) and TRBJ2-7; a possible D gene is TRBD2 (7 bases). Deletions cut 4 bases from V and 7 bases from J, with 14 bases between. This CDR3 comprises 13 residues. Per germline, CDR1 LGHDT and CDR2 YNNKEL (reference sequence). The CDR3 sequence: CASSLGGRWEQYF. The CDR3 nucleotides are TGTGCCAGCAGCCTGGGGGGGCGCTGGGAGCAGTACTTC.

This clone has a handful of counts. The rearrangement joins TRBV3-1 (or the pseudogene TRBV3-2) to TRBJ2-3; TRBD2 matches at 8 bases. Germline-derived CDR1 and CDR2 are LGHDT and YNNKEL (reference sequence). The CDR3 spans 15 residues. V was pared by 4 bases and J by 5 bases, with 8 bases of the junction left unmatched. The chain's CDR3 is CASSLIAGQGDTQYF. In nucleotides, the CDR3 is TGTGCCAGCAGCCTAATAGCGGGGCAGGGAGATACGCAGTATTTT.

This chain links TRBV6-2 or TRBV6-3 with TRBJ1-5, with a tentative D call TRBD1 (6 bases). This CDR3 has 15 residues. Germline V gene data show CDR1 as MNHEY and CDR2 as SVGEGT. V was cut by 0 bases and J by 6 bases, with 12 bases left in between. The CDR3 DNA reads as TGTGCCAGCAGTTACTCCGGGGACACTACTCAGCCCCAGCATTTT. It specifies CASSYSGDTTQPQHF.

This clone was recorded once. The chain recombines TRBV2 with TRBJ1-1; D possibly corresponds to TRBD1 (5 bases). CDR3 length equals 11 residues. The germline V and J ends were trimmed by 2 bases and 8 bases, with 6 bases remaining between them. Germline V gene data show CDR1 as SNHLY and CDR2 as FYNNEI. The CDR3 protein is CASSEWTEAFF. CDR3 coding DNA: TGTGCCAGCAGTGAATGGACAGAAGCTTTCTTT.

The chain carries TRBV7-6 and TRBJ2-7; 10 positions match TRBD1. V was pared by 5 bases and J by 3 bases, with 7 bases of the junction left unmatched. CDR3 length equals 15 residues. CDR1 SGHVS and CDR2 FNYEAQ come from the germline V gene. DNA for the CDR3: TGTGCCAGCAGCCCGACGGGACAGGGGCACTACGAGCAGTACTTC. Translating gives CASSPTGQGHYEQYF.

Here the CDR3 reads CASSSRRGRTNTEAFF. CDR3 nucleotides: TGTGCCAGCAGTTCCCGAAGGGGCCGAACGAACACTGAAGCTTTCTTT. The gene calls are TRBV27 and TRBJ1-1; possible D gene TRBD1, 5 bases. Germline V gene data show CDR1 as MNHEY and CDR2 as SMNVEV (reference sequence). The germline V and J ends were trimmed by 4 bases and 1 base, with 16 bases remaining between them. The CDR3 is 16 amino acids.

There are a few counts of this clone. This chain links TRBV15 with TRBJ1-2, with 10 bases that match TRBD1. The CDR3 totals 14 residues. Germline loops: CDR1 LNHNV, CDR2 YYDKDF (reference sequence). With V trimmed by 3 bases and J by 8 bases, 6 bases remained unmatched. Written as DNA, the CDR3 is TGTGCCACCAGCAGCCGACAGGGGGCAATGGGCTACACCTTC. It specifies CATSSRQGAMGYTF.

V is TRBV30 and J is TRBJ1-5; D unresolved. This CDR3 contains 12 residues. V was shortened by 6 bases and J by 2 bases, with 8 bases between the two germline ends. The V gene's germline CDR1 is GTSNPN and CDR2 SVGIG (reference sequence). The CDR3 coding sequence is TGTGCCTGTGAGGATGGCAATCAGCCCCAGCATTTT. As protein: CACEDGNQPQHF.